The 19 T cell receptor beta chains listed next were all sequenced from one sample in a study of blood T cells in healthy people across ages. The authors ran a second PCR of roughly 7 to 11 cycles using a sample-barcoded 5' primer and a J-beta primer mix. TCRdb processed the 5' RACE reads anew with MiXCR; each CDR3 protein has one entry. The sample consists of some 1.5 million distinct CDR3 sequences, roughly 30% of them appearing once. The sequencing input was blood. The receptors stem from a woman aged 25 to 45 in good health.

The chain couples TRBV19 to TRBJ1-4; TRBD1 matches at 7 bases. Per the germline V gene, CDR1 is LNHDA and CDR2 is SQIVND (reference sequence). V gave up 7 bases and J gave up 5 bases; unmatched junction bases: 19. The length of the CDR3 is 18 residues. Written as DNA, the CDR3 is TGTGCCAGTACCTCCCGGATTGCACGCCTCAGGGGGAATGAAAAACTGTTTTTT. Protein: CASTSRIARLRGNEKLFF.

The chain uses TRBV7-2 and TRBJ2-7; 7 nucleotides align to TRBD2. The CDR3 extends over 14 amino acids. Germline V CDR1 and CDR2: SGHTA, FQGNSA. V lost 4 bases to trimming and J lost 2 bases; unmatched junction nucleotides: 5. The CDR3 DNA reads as TGTGCCAGCAGCTCCCCCCGGGGGGCCTACGAGCAGTACTTC. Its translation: CASSSPRGAYEQYF.

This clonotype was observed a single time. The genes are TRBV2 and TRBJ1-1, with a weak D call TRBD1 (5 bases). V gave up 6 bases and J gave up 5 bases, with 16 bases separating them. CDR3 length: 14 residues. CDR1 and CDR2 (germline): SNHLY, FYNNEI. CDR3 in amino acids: CASREGSSVTEAFF. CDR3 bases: TGTGCCAGCAGGGAGGGGTCCTCGGTTACTGAAGCTTTCTTT.

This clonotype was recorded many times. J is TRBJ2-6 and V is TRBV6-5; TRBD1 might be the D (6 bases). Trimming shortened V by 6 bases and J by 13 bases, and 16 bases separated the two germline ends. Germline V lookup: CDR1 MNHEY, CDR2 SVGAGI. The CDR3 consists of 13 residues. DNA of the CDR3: TGTGCCAGCAGCCAGGGACATCAAAGTGTCCTGACTTTC. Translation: CASSQGHQSVLTF.

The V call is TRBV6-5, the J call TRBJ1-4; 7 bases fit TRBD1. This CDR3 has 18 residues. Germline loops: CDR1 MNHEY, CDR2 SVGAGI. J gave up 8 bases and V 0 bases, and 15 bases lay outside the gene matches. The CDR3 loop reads CASSYSGDSQHRREKLFF. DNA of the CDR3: TGTGCCAGCAGTTACTCGGGGGACAGCCAGCACCGAAGGGAAAAACTGTTTTTT.

The CDR3 DNA follows: TGTGCCAGCAGTCCAAAGCAGGCCGGGGGGGAGCAGTTCTTC. This encodes CASSPKQAGGEQFF. V is TRBV27 and J is TRBJ2-1, with 7 bases fitting TRBD2. Germline lookup yields CDR1 MNHEY and CDR2 SMNVEV (reference sequence). The V gene end was trimmed by 5 bases and the J gene end by 10 bases; junction bases not matched to a gene: 11. This CDR3 is 14 amino acids long.

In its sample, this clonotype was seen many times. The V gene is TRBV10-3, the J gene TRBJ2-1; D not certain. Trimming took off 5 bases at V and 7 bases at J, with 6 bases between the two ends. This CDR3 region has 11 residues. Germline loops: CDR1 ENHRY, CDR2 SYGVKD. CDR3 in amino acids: CAISSANEQFF. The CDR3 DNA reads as TGTGCCATCAGTTCCGCGAATGAGCAGTTCTTC.

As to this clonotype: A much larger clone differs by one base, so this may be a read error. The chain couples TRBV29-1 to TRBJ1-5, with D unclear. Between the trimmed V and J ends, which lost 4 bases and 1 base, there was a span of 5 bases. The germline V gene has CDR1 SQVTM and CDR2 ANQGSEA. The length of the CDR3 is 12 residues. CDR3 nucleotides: TGCAGCGTTGCTGAGAGCAATCAGCCCCAGCATTTT. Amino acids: CSVAESNQPQHF.

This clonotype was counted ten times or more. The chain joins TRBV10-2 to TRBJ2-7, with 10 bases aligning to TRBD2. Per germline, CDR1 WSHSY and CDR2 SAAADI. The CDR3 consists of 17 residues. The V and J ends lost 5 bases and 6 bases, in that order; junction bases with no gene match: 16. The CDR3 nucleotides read TGCGCCAGCAGTATCTCTAGCGGGGGAGATCCTATCGTCGAGCAGTACTTC. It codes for CASSISSGGDPIVEQYF.

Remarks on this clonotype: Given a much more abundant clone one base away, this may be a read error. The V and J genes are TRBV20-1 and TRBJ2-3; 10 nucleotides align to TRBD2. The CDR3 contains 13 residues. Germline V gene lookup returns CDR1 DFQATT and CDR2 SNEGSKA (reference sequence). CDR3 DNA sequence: TGCGGTGCTAGAGGTAGCGGGAGGGATACGCAGTATTTT. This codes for CGARGSGRDTQYF.

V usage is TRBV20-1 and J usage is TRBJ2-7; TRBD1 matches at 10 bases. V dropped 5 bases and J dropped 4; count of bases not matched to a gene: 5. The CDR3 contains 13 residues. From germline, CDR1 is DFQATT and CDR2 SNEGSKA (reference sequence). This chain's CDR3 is CSAYRDRGYEQYF. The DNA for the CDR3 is TGCAGTGCTTACCGGGACAGGGGATACGAGCAGTACTTC.

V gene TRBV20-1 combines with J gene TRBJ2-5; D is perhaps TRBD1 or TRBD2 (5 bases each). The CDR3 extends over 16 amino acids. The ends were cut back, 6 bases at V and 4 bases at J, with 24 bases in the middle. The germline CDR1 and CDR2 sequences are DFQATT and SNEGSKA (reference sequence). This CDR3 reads CSAPPSGTNLVETQYF. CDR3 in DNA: TGCAGTGCCCCCCCTTCCGGGACCAATCTCGTAGAGACCCAGTACTTC.

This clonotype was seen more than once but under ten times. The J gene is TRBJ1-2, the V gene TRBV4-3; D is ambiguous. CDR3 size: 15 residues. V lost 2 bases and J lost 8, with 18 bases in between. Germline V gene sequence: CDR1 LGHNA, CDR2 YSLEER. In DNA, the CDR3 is TGCGCCAGCAGCCAAACCCGTGCGGCTGAGCTAGGCTACACCTTC. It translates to CASSQTRAAELGYTF.

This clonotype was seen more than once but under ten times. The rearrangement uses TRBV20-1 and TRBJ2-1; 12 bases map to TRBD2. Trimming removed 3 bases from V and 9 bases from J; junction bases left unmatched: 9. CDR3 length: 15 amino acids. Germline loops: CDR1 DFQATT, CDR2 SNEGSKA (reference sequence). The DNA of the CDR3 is TGCAGTGCTAGCGATCTAGCGGGAGGGCCCGGTGAGCAGTTCTTC. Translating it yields CSASDLAGGPGEQFF.

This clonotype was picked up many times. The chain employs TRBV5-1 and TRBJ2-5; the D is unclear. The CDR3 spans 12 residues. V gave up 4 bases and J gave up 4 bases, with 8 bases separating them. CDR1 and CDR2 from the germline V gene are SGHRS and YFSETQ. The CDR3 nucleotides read TGCGCCAGCAGCGGGGTTGGAGAGACCCAGTACTTC. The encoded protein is CASSGVGETQYF. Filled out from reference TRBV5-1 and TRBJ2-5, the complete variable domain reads KAGVTQTPRYLIKTRGQQVTLSCSPISGHRSVSWYQQTPGQGLQFLFEYFSETQRNKGNFPGRFSGRQFSNSRSEMNVSTLELGDSALYLCASSGVGETQYFGPGTRLLVL.

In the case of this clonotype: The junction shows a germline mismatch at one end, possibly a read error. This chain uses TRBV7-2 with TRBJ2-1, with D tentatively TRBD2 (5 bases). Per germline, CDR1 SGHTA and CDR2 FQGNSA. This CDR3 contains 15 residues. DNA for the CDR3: TGTGCCAGCAGCTTAGGAGGGAGCTCCAACAATGAGCAGTTCTTC. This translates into CASSLGGSSNNEQFF.

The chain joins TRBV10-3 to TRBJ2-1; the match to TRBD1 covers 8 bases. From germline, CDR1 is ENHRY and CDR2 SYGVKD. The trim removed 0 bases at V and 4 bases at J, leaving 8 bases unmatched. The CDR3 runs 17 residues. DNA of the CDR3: TGTGCCATCAGTGAGTCGACAGGGGACAGGAAGTACAATGAGCAGTTCTTC. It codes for CAISESTGDRKYNEQFF.

The CDR3 DNA is TGTGCCAGCACCTCCTCGGCCCAGGAGTGGAATGAGCAGTTCTTC. It is translated as CASTSSAQEWNEQFF. This sequence joins TRBV5-4 and TRBJ2-1; D remains ambiguous. Trimming pared 6 bases from V and 7 bases from J, leaving 20 bases between. In germline, CDR1 is SGHNT, CDR2 YYREEE (reference sequence). This CDR3 contains 15 residues.

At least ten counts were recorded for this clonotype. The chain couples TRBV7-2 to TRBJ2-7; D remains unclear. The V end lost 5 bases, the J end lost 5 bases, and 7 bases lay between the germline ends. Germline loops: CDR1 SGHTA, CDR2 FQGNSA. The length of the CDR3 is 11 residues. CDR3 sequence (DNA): TGTGCCAGCAGCCACGTGCACGAGCAGTACTTC. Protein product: CASSHVHEQYF. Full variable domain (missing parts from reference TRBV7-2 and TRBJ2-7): GAGVSQSPSNKVTEKGKDVELRCDPISGHTALYWYRQSLGQGLEFLIYFQGNSAPDKSGLPSDRFSAERTGGSVSTLTIQRTQQEDSAVYLCASSHVHEQYFGPGTRLTVT.